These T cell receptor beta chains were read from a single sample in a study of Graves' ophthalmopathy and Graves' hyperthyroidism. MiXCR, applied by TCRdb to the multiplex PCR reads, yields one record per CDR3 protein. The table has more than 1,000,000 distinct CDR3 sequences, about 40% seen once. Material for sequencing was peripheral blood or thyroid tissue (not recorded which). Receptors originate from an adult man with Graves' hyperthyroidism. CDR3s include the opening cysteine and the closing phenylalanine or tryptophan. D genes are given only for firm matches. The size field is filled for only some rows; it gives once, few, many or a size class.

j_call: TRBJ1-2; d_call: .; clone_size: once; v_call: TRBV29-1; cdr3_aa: CSVEDGSGYTF; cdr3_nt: TGCAGCGTTGAGGACGGGTCTGGCTACACCTTC
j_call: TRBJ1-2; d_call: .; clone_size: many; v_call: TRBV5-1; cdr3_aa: CASSLGTENYGYTF; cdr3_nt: TGCGCCAGCAGCTTGGGTACAGAGAACTATGGCTACACCTTC
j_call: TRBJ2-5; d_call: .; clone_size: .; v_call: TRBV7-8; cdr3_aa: CASSLEQGRQETQYF; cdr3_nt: TGTGCCAGCAGCTTAGAACAGGGACGCCAAGAGACCCAGTACTTC
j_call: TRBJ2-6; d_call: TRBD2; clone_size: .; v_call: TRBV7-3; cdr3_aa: CASSPGLAGVGANVLTF; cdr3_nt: TGTGCCAGCAGCCCGGGACTAGCGGGGGTTGGGGCCAACGTCCTGACTTTC
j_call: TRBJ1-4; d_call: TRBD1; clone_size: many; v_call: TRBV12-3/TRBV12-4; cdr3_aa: CASRNQGAIAEKLFF; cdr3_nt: TGTGCCAGCAGGAATCAGGGGGCGATAGCCGAAAAACTGTTTTTT
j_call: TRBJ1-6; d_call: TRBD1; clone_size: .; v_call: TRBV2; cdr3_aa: CASSGTGLALHF; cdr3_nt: TGTGCCAGCAGCGGGACAGGGTTGGCCCTCCACTTT
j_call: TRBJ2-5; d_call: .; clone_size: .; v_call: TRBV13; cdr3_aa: CASSLGTGQNQPQYF; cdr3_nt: TGTGCCAGCAGTCTAGGAACGGGGCAGAATCAGCCCCAGTACTTC
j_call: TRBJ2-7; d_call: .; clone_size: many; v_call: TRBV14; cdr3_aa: CASSQNSGIFYEQYF; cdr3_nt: TGTGCCAGCAGCCAGAATTCAGGGATTTTTTACGAGCAGTACTTC
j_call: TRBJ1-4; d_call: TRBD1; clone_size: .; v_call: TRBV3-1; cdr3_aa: CASSPLSGGGEKLFF; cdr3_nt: TGTGCCAGCAGCCCTCTCTCAGGGGGGGGTGAAAAACTGTTTTTT
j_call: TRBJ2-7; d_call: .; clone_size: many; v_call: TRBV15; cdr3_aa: CATSRVGGGDEQYF; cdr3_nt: TGTGCCACCAGCAGAGTGGGAGGGGGCGACGAGCAGTACTTC
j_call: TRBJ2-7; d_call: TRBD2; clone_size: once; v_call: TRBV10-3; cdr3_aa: CAISESWRGNTYEQYF; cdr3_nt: TGTGCCATCAGTGAGTCGTGGCGGGGGAATACCTACGAGCAGTACTTC
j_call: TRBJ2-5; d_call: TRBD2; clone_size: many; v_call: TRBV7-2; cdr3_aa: CASSLRLGGGILKTQYF; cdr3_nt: TGTGCCAGCAGCTTAAGGCTGGGCGGGGGAATCCTGAAGACCCAGTACTTC
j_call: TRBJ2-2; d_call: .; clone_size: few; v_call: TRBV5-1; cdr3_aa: CASTPGAGELFF; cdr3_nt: TGCGCCAGCACCCCCGGGGCCGGGGAGCTGTTTTTT
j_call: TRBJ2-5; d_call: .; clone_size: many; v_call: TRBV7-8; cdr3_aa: CASSLSSVGETQYF; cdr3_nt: TGTGCCAGCAGCCTCTCCTCGGTTGGGGAGACCCAGTACTTC
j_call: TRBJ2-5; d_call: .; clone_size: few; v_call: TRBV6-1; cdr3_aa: CASSGRLVQETQYF; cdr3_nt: TGTGCCAGCAGTGGCCGACTAGTCCAAGAGACCCAGTACTTC
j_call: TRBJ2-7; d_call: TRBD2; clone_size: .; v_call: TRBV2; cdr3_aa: CASSPGLAGGKYEQYF; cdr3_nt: TGTGCCAGCAGCCCGGGACTAGCGGGAGGAAAATACGAGCAGTACTTC
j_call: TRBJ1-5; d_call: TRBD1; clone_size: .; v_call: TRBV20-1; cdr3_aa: CSAPDRGLNQPQHF; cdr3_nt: TGCAGTGCCCCGGACAGGGGGCTTAATCAGCCCCAGCATTTT
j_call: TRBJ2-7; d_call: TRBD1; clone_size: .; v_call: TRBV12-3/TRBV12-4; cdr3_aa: CASSLKTGGAEQYF; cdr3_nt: TGTGCCAGCAGTCTCAAGACAGGGGGCGCCGAGCAGTACTTC
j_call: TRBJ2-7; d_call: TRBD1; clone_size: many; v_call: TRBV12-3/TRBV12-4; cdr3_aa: CASSFGTGAYEQYF; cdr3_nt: TGTGCCAGCAGCTTCGGGACAGGGGCCTACGAGCAGTACTTC
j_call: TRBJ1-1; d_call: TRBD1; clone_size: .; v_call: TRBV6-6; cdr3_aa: CASRLQGGHTEAFF; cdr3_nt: TGTGCCAGCAGATTACAGGGGGGACACACTGAAGCTTTCTTT
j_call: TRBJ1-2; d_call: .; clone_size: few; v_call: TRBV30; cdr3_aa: CAWRDRNYGYTF; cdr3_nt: TGTGCCTGGAGAGACAGAAACTATGGCTACACCTTC
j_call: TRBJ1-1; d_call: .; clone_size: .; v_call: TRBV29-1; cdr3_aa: CSVDGTLNTEAFF; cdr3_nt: TGCAGCGTTGACGGGACATTGAACACTGAAGCTTTCTTT
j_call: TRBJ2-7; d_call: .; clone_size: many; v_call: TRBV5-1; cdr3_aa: CASSHIDQSYEQYF; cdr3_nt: TGCGCCAGCAGCCATATAGACCAGTCCTACGAGCAGTACTTC
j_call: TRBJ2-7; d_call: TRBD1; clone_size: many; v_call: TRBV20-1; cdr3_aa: CSAREPQGAYEQYF; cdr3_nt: TGCAGTGCTAGAGAACCACAGGGGGCCTACGAGCAGTACTTC
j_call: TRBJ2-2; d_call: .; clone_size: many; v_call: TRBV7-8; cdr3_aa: CASSLMGDTGELFF; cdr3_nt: TGTGCCAGCAGCTTAATGGGGGACACCGGGGAGCTGTTTTTT
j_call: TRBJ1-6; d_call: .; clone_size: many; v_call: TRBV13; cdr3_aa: CASSFSDDGGSPLHF; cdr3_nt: TGTGCCAGCAGCTTCTCGGACGACGGCGGTTCACCCCTCCACTTT
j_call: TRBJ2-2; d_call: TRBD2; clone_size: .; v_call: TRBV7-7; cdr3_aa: CASSPWTSGNTGELFF; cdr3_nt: TGTGCCAGCAGCCCCTGGACTAGCGGCAACACCGGGGAGCTGTTTTTT
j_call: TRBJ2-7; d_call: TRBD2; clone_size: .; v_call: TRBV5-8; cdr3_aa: CASSWEGAYEQYF; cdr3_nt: TGCGCCAGCAGCTGGGAGGGTGCCTACGAGCAGTACTTC
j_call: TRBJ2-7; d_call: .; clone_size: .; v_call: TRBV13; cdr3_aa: CASSLRGAGSYEQYF; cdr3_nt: TGTGCCAGCAGCTTAAGGGGGGCGGGATCCTACGAGCAGTACTTC
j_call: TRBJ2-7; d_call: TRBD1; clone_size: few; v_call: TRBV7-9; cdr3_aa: CASSLGDRGAYEQYF; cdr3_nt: TGTGCCAGCAGCTTAGGGGACAGGGGGGCCTACGAGCAGTACTTC
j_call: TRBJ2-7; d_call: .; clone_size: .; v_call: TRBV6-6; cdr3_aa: CASSYRTQSYEQYF; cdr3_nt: TGTGCCAGCAGTTACCGGACACAGTCCTACGAGCAGTACTTC
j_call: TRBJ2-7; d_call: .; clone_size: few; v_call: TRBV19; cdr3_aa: CASRPRDSYEQYF; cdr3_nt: TGTGCCAGTAGACCCCGGGATTCCTACGAGCAGTACTTC
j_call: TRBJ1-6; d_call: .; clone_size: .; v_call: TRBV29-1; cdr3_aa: CSLRFDGLNSPLHF; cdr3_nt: TGCAGCTTACGTTTCGACGGGCTAAATTCACCCCTCCACTTT
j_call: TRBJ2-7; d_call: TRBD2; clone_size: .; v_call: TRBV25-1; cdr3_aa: CASRPTSGRPHEQYF; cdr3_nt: TGTGCCAGCAGACCGACTAGCGGGAGACCCCACGAGCAGTACTTC
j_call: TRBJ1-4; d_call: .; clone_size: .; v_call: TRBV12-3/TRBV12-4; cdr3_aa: CASSLQLWEKLFF; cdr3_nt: TGTGCCAGCAGTTTACAACTGTGGGAAAAACTGTTTTTT
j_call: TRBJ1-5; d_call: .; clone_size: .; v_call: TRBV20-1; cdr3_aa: CSAIDYRAEPQHF; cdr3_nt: TGCAGTGCTATAGACTACAGGGCGGAGCCCCAGCATTTT
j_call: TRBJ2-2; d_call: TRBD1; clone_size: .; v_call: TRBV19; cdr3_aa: CATRQGNTGELFF; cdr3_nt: TGTGCCACCAGACAGGGGAACACCGGGGAGCTGTTTTTT
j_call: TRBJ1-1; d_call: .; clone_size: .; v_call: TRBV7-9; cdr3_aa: CASSFIVTALMDTEAFF; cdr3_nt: TGTGCCAGCAGCTTCATCGTGACAGCTTTGATGGACACTGAAGCTTTCTTT
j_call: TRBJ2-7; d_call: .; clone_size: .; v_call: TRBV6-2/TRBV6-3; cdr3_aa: CASRPSGVSYEQYF; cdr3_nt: TGTGCCAGCAGACCCTCGGGGGTATCCTACGAGCAGTACTTC
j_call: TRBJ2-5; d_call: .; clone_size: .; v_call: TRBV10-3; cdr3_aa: CAISGAWETQYF; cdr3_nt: TGTGCCATCAGTGGGGCGTGGGAGACCCAGTACTTC
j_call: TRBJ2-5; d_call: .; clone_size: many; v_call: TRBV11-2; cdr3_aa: CASSLEGSGGETQYF; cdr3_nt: TGTGCCAGCAGCTTAGAGGGCTCCGGGGGCGAGACCCAGTACTTC
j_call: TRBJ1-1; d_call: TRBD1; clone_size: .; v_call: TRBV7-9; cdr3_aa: CASSSPEGAMNTEAFF; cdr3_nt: TGTGCCAGCAGCTCCCCGGAGGGGGCCATGAACACTGAAGCTTTCTTT
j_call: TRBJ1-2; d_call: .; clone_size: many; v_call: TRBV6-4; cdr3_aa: CASSDLRTALNYGYTF; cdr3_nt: TGTGCCAGCAGTGATCTCCGGACAGCGCTTAACTATGGCTACACCTTC
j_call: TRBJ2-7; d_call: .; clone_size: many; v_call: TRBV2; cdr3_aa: CASSPTGISYEQYF; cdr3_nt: TGTGCCAGCAGCCCCACCGGGATCTCCTACGAGCAGTACTTC